Listed below are T cell receptor beta chains from one sample, sequenced in a study of PD-L1 blockade in urothelial cancer. The table came from immunoSEQ multiplex PCR; TCRdb's copy has only in-frame clones and leaves some out. Of 35,000 to 45,000 clones listed, about 85% are singletons. The specimen comprised PBMCs, sampled around atezolizumab (anti-PD-L1) treatment. These receptor sequences come from a man in his 70s with urothelial cancer. Both conserved end residues are trimmed from each CDR3. Fields, in order: V gene, clone size, J gene, CDR3 protein. Size tells how often a clone was seen (once, few, many) or the class of an expanded clone, and some rows leave it out.

V: TRBV5-1; size: .; J: TRBJ2-7; CDR3: ASSLGIPHEQY
V: TRBV18; size: few; J: TRBJ1-2; CDR3: ASSPLSGIVGYT
V: TRBV29-1; size: .; J: TRBJ1-1; CDR3: SAGQGLGTEAF
V: TRBV6-5; size: .; J: TRBJ1-2; CDR3: ASSSQGFMTYGYT
V: TRBV19; size: .; J: TRBJ2-7; CDR3: ASSIRLAGVREQY
V: TRBV2; size: .; J: TRBJ1-5; CDR3: ASSEALESYSNQPQH
V: TRBV4-1; size: few; J: TRBJ2-1; CDR3: ASRQTTDRNNEQF
V: TRBV18; size: .; J: TRBJ2-7; CDR3: ASSPQGVSHEQY
V: TRBV6-6; size: .; J: TRBJ2-7; CDR3: ASSRVAGKGHEQY
V: TRBV5-1; size: .; J: TRBJ2-7; CDR3: ASSRPGQYEQY
V: TRBV6-5; size: .; J: TRBJ2-7; CDR3: ASSSKAQGNAYEQY
V: TRBV2; size: .; J: TRBJ2-7; CDR3: ASRIRGEQY
V: TRBV6-5; size: few; J: TRBJ2-1; CDR3: ASSYSGSTYNEQF
V: TRBV23-1; size: .; J: TRBJ2-7; CDR3: ASSQRTTGYEQY
V: TRBV5-1; size: .; J: TRBJ1-4; CDR3: ASSFGGAIGEKLF
V: TRBV30; size: .; J: TRBJ1-1; CDR3: AWSGWTTNSEAF
V: TRBV18; size: .; J: TRBJ2-7; CDR3: ASSTDRASYEQY
V: TRBV11-3; size: .; J: TRBJ2-1; CDR3: ASSQGYEQF
V: TRBV14; size: .; J: TRBJ2-3; CDR3: ASSQDPLGFRRGTQY
V: TRBV30; size: .; J: TRBJ2-5; CDR3: AWSVKRGTETQY
V: TRBV5-4; size: few; J: TRBJ2-7; CDR3: ASSLDRGAGNEQY
V: TRBV2; size: .; J: TRBJ1-3; CDR3: ASSESSVRSGNTIY
V: TRBV5-4; size: few; J: TRBJ2-2; CDR3: ASSFAPTNTGELF
V: TRBV21-1; size: .; J: TRBJ2-3; CDR3: ASSTRTSGESTDTQY
V: TRBV20-1; size: .; J: TRBJ2-3; CDR3: SASLGDTQY
V: TRBV27; size: .; J: TRBJ2-3; CDR3: ASRQPGQGTDTQY
V: TRBV11-3; size: .; J: TRBJ2-1; CDR3: ASSMGGALNEQF
V: TRBV19; size: few; J: TRBJ2-5; CDR3: ASSTTGNNQETQY
V: TRBV6-5; size: .; J: TRBJ2-7; CDR3: ASSRGQAGEQY
V: TRBV15; size: .; J: TRBJ2-7; CDR3: ATSRDGAGGREQY
V: TRBV6-6; size: .; J: TRBJ1-5; CDR3: ASNLGEGLDQPQH
V: TRBV27; size: .; J: TRBJ2-1; CDR3: ASSYYRTNEQF
V: TRBV28; size: .; J: TRBJ2-5; CDR3: ASSSPLAGGETQY
V: TRBV18; size: .; J: TRBJ2-3; CDR3: ASSPPKTGVISDTQY
V: TRBV6-4; size: .; J: TRBJ1-2; CDR3: ASSAGQGKDGYT
V: TRBV7-5; size: .; J: TRBJ2-5; CDR3: ARSLGLGPTGKETQY
V: TRBV9; size: .; J: TRBJ2-3; CDR3: ASSVGRGDGTDTQY
V: TRBV28; size: .; J: TRBJ1-2; CDR3: ASSVEGEVGGYT
V: TRBV29-1; size: .; J: TRBJ2-3; CDR3: SVGGEWPINTDTQY
V: TRBV7-9; size: few; J: TRBJ1-5; CDR3: ASSLGTGNSNQPQH
V: TRBV7-9; size: once; J: TRBJ1-1; CDR3: ASSLQGSTEAF